This T cell receptor beta chain was retrieved from a study of T and B cells in COVID-19 patients. Study in general: COVID-19 patients gave peripheral blood either during active infection or after recovery. Recovered patients mostly had mild to moderate COVID-19 managed as outpatients. Median age was approximately 35 years in the recovered cohort and around 63 years in the active-infection cohort. Critical illness requiring mechanical ventilation or extracorporeal membrane oxygenation affected about 60% of the roughly 20 active-infection patients.

BIOMED2 TRB-A/B primer pools were used in multiplex TRB PCR. In TCRdb, the multiplex PCR reads were re-called with MiXCR into one record per CDR3 protein. The sample holds around 10,000 distinct CDR3 sequences; about two fifths are singletons and the top ten take about 56%. Germline assignment: CDR1 MNHEY and CDR2 SVGAGI. The CDR3 covers 17 residues. V was clipped by 0 bases and J by 4 bases; unmatched bases: 10. Blood genomic DNA input for TRB amplification was about 240-550 ng. The sequence was obtained from a human donor with active COVID-19. The V call is TRBV6-5, the J call TRBJ2-3, with 7 bases identical to TRBD1. Sequences were obtained from blood. In nucleotides, the CDR3 is TGTGCCAGCAGTTACTCCGTGAGTCAGGGGGTTGCAGATACGCAGTATTTT. This translates into CASSYSVSQGVADTQYF.